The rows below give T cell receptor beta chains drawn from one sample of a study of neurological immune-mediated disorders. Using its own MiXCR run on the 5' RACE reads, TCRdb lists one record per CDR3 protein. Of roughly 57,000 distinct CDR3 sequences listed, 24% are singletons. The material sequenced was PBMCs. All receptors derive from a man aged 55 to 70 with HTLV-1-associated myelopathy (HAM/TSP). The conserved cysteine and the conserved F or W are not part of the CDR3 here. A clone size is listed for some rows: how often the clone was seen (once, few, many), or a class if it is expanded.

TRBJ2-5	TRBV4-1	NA	ASSLTLGETQY
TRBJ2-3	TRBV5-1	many	ASSRQGGDTDTQY
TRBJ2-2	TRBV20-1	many	SARDLTSGRAGELF
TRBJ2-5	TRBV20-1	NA	SARSLAGLTPN
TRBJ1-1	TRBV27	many	ASSLKGGNTEAF
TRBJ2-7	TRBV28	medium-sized	ASSPRGGLRRGY
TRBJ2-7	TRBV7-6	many	ASSRGLAGPSPEQY
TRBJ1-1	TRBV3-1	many	ASSYGQGVGEAF
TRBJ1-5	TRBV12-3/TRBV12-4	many	ASTSGDSNQPQH
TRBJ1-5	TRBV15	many	ATSSGFNQPQH
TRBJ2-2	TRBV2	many	ASSDGGNTGELF
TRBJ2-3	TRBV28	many	ASWDRGNTDTQY
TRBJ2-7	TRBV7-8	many	ASRPDRGVPHEQY
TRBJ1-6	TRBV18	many	ASSTTGDNSPLH
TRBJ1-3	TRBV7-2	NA	ASSPKTGSGNTIY
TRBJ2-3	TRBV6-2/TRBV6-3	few	ASGLSTDTQY
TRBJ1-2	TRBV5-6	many	ASSLQGRAGGYT
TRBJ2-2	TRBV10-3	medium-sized	AISANRGSAGELF
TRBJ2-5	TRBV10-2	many	ASSEVGSRETQY
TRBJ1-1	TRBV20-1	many	SAPSGGTEAF
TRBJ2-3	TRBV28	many	ASSIAGEDTQY
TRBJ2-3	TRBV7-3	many	ASSLLGASDTQY
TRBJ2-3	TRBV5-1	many	ASSLLDTQY
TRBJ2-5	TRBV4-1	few	ASSQSPQETQY
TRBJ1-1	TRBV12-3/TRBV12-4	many	ASSSGQKNTEAF
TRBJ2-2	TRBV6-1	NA	ASSEHLQGNTGELF
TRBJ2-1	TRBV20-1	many	SAEKKTGVGSYNEQF
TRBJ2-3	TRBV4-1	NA	ASSQAGVDTQY
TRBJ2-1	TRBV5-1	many	ASSLVAGEWDEQF
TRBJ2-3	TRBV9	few	ASSVSGASGTDTQY
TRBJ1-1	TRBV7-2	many	ASSLPGQGSEAF
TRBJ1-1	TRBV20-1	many	SARGAGAGTEAF
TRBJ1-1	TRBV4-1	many	ASTRDPGGLNTEAF
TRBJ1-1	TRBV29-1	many	SVGGRDTLNTEAF
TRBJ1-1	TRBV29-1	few	SVKGLGAGGLDTEAF
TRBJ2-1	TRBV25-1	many	ASSVGQGSYNEQF
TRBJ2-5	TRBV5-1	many	ASRHPGQGYETQY
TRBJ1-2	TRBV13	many	ASSQGEGYGYT
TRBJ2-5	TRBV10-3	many	AISPGLAGGETQY
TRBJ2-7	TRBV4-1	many	ASSQERWTSGMPYEQY
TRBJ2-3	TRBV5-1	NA	ASSLWGASTDTQY
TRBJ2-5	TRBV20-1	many	SASSGSGEETQY
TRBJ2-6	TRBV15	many	ATSRGTGSGANVLT
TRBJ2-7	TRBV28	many	ASSGTGGSSYEQY
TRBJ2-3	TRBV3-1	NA	ASSHRQGRTDTQY
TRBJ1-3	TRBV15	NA	ATSRYSGNTIY
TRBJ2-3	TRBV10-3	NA	ATALGGDTQY
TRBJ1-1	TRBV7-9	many	ASSPGHTEAF
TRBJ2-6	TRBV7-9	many	ASSALSPGANVLT
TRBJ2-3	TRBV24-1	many	ATRERTSGSDTQY
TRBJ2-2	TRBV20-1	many	SARTSGSRTGELF
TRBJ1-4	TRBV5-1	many	ASTSDPGANEKLF
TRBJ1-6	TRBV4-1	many	ASSGGSPNSPLH
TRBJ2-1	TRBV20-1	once	SAPRQGRDNEQF
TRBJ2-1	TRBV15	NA	ATSILLAGVDNEQF
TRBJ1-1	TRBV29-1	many	SARTGIQAGTEAF
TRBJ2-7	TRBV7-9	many	ASGKPGQVDEQY
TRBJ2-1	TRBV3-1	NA	ASSQGGTGGWQF
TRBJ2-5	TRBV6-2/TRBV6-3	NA	ASSPGQGRRETQY